These 21 T cell receptor beta chains were sequenced from one sample in a study of graft-versus-host responses after intestinal transplantation. The repertoire was sequenced with immunoSEQ multiplex PCR; TCRdb's copy has only in-frame clones and lacks some. The sample includes 13,000 to 15,000 clones, 35% to 40% of them seen just once. Irradiated stimulators labeled with violet dye, some 200,000 in number, were plated with some 200,000 CFSE-labeled responders. Sequencing used alloreactive CD8+ T cells from a mixed lymphocyte reaction culture, obtained before intestinal transplant. The sample's subset: CFSE-low proliferating T cells sorted from approximately 6-day pre-transplant mixed lymphocyte reaction (GvH or HvG direction). These receptors originate from a human patient who received an intestinal transplant.

This clone is medium-sized within its sample. The rearrangement links TRBV4-1 to TRBJ2-1, with D unresolved. V lost 4 bases and J 6 bases, leaving 13 bases between the germline ends. Looked up from germline, CDR1 is MGHRA and CDR2 is YSYEKL. CDR3 length: 14 amino acids. The CDR3 region has the DNA TGCGCCAGCAGCCCCCTCTCCCCTGTCAATGAGCAGTTCTTC. Residues: CASSPLSPVNEQFF.

This clone is a singleton in its sample. The chain recombines TRBV7-9 with TRBJ2-5; no reliable D call. Between the trimmed V and J ends, which lost 3 bases and 2 bases, there was a span of 4 bases. The CDR3 spans 12 residues. Looked up from germline, CDR1 is SEHNR and CDR2 is FQNEAQ (reference sequence). CDR3 sequence reads: CASSLTQETQYF. In DNA, the CDR3 is TGTGCCAGCAGCTTGACACAAGAGACCCAGTACTTC.

The chain is built from TRBV9 and TRBJ2-1; D uncertain. The CDR3 has 17 amino acids. Per germline, CDR1 SGDLS and CDR2 YYNGEE. Trimming stripped 3 bases from V and 2 bases from J, with 18 bases between. CDR3 in amino acids: CASSATPQAYAYNEQFF. CDR3 DNA sequence: TGTGCCAGCAGCGCCACCCCTCAAGCGTATGCCTACAATGAGCAGTTCTTC.

The chain joins TRBV16 to TRBJ2-2; TRBD2 agrees at 8 bases. With V trimmed by 9 bases and J by 6 bases, 12 bases remained unmatched. Germline loops: CDR1 KGHSY, CDR2 FQNENV. This CDR3 has 15 residues. The CDR3 nucleotides read TGTGCCAGAAATGTCACGGGGGGGAGTCCCGGGGAGCTGTTTTTT. Translated, it gives CARNVTGGSPGELFF.

The rearrangement links TRBV19 to TRBJ2-1, with 7 bases that match TRBD1. J was trimmed by 8 bases and V by 6 bases; bases with no gene match: 13. The CDR3 sequence is 15 residues long. The germline gives CDR1 LNHDA, CDR2 SQIVND (reference sequence). The CDR3 loop is CASRFGTAKWDEQFF. CDR3 nucleotides: TGTGCCAGTAGGTTCGGGACAGCGAAATGGGATGAGCAGTTCTTC.

This clone was counted a few times. The gene calls are TRBV5-8 and TRBJ2-7; D might be TRBD2 (6 bases). This CDR3 region has 14 residues. V lost 5 bases and J lost 0, with 12 bases in between. CDR1 is SGHTS and CDR2 is YDEGEE in the germline V gene. CDR3 loop: CASRSGTDSYEQYF. The CDR3, as DNA: TGTGCCAGCAGGTCCGGGACTGACTCCTACGAGCAGTACTTC.

V usage is TRBV5-1 and J usage is TRBJ2-7, with unresolved D. The length of the CDR3 is 14 residues. V was trimmed by 0 bases and J by 0 bases, leaving 7 bases between them. In germline, CDR1 is SGHRS, CDR2 YFSETQ. The CDR3 region has the DNA TGCGCCAGCAGCTTGGGGGCAGGCTCCTACGAGCAGTACTTC. It specifies CASSLGAGSYEQYF.

By sample fraction, this clone is medium-sized. The chain recombines TRBV4-3 with TRBJ1-4, with TRBD1 matching over 10 bases. J gave up 7 bases and V 1 base, and 0 bases lay outside the gene matches. This CDR3 comprises 14 residues. From germline, CDR1 is LGHNA and CDR2 YSLEER. Written as DNA, the CDR3 is TGCGCCAGCAGCCAAGGGACAGGGGGTGAAAAACTGTTTTTT. It yields the protein CASSQGTGGEKLFF.

This clone has more than one count but fewer than ten. V gene TRBV7-8 combines with J gene TRBJ2-1, with TRBD2 identical over 9 bases. This CDR3 is built from 18 residues. The V gene end was trimmed by 1 base and the J gene end by 5 bases; junction bases not matched to a gene: 12. CDR1 SGHVS and CDR2 FQNEAQ come from the germline V gene. The CDR3 DNA reads as TGTGCCAGCAGCTTAGGGCGTGTGGGGACTAGCACTAACAATGAGCAGTTCTTC. This codes for CASSLGRVGTSTNNEQFF.

The V gene is TRBV9, the J gene TRBJ1-1; D might be TRBD1 (6 bases). The V gene's germline CDR1 is SGDLS and CDR2 YYNGEE. The V end lost 3 bases, the J end lost 2 bases, and 14 bases lay between the germline ends. The CDR3 covers 15 residues. In nucleotides, the CDR3 is TGTGCCAGCAGCGGCCGGGGGGGCCCTAACACTGAAGCTTTCTTT. Residues: CASSGRGGPNTEAFF.

The chain is built from TRBV13 and TRBJ1-5; unclear D gene. The length of the CDR3 is 13 residues. Trimming left V 0 bases short and J 4 bases short, with 4 bases between. Germline values: CDR1 PRHDT, CDR2 FYEKMQ (reference sequence). CDR3 loop: CASSLGQNQPQHF. The CDR3 DNA reads TGTGCCAGCAGCTTAGGACAGAATCAGCCCCAGCATTTT.

This clone was counted a few times. The gene calls are TRBV27 and TRBJ2-7; 10 bases map to TRBD2. The CDR3 loop spans 14 amino acids. J was trimmed by 2 bases and V by 2 bases; bases with no gene match: 0. Germline V gives CDR1 MNHEY, CDR2 SMNVEV (reference sequence). In DNA form, the CDR3 reads TGTGCCAGCAGTTTAGGGACTAGCGCCTACGAGCAGTACTTC. This gives the protein CASSLGTSAYEQYF.

This chain connects TRBV18 to TRBJ2-7; D may be TRBD2 (6 bases). Trimming took off 6 bases at V and 3 bases at J, with 12 bases between the two ends. CDR1 is KGHSH and CDR2 is LQKENI in the germline V gene. The CDR3 spans 13 residues. The CDR3 DNA is TGTGCCAGCTCTCAGGTGGACTACTACGAGCAGTACTTC. It encodes CASSQVDYYEQYF.

The chain uses TRBV14 and TRBJ2-7; 8 bases are shared with TRBD1. V dropped 3 bases and J dropped 2; count of bases not matched to a gene: 6. The length of the CDR3 is 15 residues. In germline, CDR1 is SGHDN, CDR2 FVKESK. The CDR3 loop reads CASSHFRDRPYEQYF. CDR3 bases: TGTGCCAGCAGCCACTTCAGGGACAGGCCCTACGAGCAGTACTTC. Using reference TRBV14 and TRBJ2-7 for the parts outside the CDR3, the full variable domain is EAGVTQFPSHSVIEKGQTVTLRCDPISGHDNLYWYRRVMGKEIKFLLHFVKESKQDESGMPNNRFLAERTGGTYSTLKVQPAELEDSGVYFCASSHFRDRPYEQYFGPGTRLTVT.

On this clone itself: In the same sample, other DNA sequences code for this CDR3. The rearrangement links TRBV6-1 to TRBJ2-1; D is undetermined. V was clipped by 5 bases and J by 7 bases, with 6 bases between them. This CDR3 is built from 11 residues. Germline CDR1 and CDR2: MNHNS and SASEGT. For the CDR3, the DNA is TGTGCCAGCAGTTACGGGAATGAGCAGTTCTTC. Amino acids: CASSYGNEQFF.

V usage is TRBV4-3 and J usage is TRBJ2-1; possibly TRBD1 for D (6 bases). This CDR3 has 18 residues. V was trimmed by 4 bases and J by 3 bases, leaving 22 bases between them. Germline values: CDR1 LGHNA, CDR2 YSLEER. The DNA of the CDR3 is TGCGCCAGCAGCCTAGGGGGTTTTTTAGCGCCGATCTACAATGAGCAGTTCTTC. The encoded protein is CASSLGGFLAPIYNEQFF.

This rearrangement joins TRBV5-4 to TRBJ1-2, with D unresolved. The CDR3 covers 13 residues. Trimming removed 0 bases at V and 8 bases at J, with 11 bases between. CDR1 is SGHNT and CDR2 is YYREEE in the germline V gene (reference sequence). The CDR3 here is CASSLVPSRGYTF. The CDR3 nucleotides read TGTGCCAGCAGCTTGGTCCCTTCGAGGGGCTACACCTTC. The variable domain in full, completed from reference TRBV5-4 and TRBJ1-2, reads ETGVTQSPTHLIKTRGQQVTLRCSSQSGHNTVSWYQQALGQGPQFIFQYYREEENGRGNFPPRFSGLQFPNYSSELNVNALELDDSALYLCASSLVPSRGYTFGSGTRLTVV.

V usage is TRBV4-1 and J usage is TRBJ2-2, with 14 nucleotides matching TRBD2. Germline assignment: CDR1 MGHRA and CDR2 YSYEKL. The CDR3 has 18 amino acids. V dropped 4 bases and J dropped 1; count of bases not matched to a gene: 5. CDR3 loop: CASSPLGLAGGNTGELFF. The CDR3 DNA follows: TGCGCCAGCAGCCCTCTAGGACTAGCGGGAGGGAACACCGGGGAGCTGTTTTTT.

This clone was seen a few times. The chain links TRBV7-6 to TRBJ2-2, with a possible D match to TRBD1 (5 bases). V lost 5 bases to trimming and J lost 0 bases, with 22 bases between them. Germline V gene sequence: CDR1 SGHVS, CDR2 FNYEAQ. CDR3 length equals 19 residues. Written as DNA, the CDR3 is TGTGCCAGCAGCCCGACAACGGGCCGGGCAGGGCCGAACACCGGGGAGCTGTTTTTT. Amino acids: CASSPTTGRAGPNTGELFF.

The rearrangement links TRBV6-5 to TRBJ2-5; 8 bases are a match to TRBD1. The end of the DNA fits TRBJ2-7 better, so the J call may be wrong. There are 13 residues in the CDR3. Germline CDR1 and CDR2: MNHEY and SVGAGI. CDR3 bases: TGTGCCAGCAGTCCCAGGGGGCCCTACGAGCAGTACTTC. The encoded protein is CASSPRGPYEQYF.

This clone was seen only a few times. The chain has TRBV27 and TRBJ1-2; 8 bases are shared with TRBD1. This CDR3 is 13 amino acids long. The germline gives CDR1 MNHEY, CDR2 SMNVEV (reference sequence). The V and J ends lost 2 bases and 8 bases, in that order; junction bases with no gene match: 4. The CDR3 sequence is CASSLGTGWGYTF. The CDR3, as DNA: TGTGCCAGCAGTTTAGGGACAGGCTGGGGCTACACCTTC.